These T cell receptor beta chains were read from a single sample in a study of cytomegalovirus exposure and HLA in healthy donors. The method was immunoSEQ multiplex PCR; TCRdb's version includes in-frame clones alone and lacks a portion of them. The sample lists about 150,000 clones, 70% seen once, with 2.1% in the top ten. Sample: PBMCs. These TCRs come from a woman aged 55-70 years in good health and CMV-seropositive. CDR3s include the opening cysteine and the closing phenylalanine or tryptophan. D genes are given only for firm matches. Some rows mark clone size as missing; the rest say once, few, many or name a class of expanded clone.

clone_size: few; j_call: TRBJ1-4; v_call: TRBV6-6; d_call: TRBD1; cdr3_aa: CASSYSTGREKLFF; cdr3_nt: TGTGCCAGCAGTTACTCGACAGGGAGGGAAAAACTGTTTTTT
clone_size: .; j_call: TRBJ1-4; v_call: TRBV5-1; d_call: TRBD1; cdr3_aa: CASSNRGGTNEKLFF; cdr3_nt: TGCGCCAGCAGTAACAGGGGGGGTACTAATGAAAAACTGTTTTTT
clone_size: .; j_call: TRBJ1-5; v_call: TRBV5-5; d_call: TRBD1; cdr3_aa: CASSPLDRGLGQPQHF; cdr3_nt: TGTGCCAGCAGCCCACTCGACAGGGGGCTCGGTCAGCCCCAGCATTTT
clone_size: .; j_call: TRBJ2-5; v_call: TRBV7-9; d_call: .; cdr3_aa: CASSSPRETQYF; cdr3_nt: TGTGCCAGCAGCTCTCCGAGGGAGACCCAGTACTTC
clone_size: .; j_call: TRBJ2-1; v_call: TRBV5-1; d_call: TRBD2; cdr3_aa: CASSSGTSGGYNEQFF; cdr3_nt: TGCGCCAGCAGCAGTGGGACTAGCGGGGGATACAATGAGCAGTTCTTC
clone_size: .; j_call: TRBJ1-2; v_call: TRBV14; d_call: .; cdr3_aa: CASSQGTAYGYTF; cdr3_nt: TGTGCCAGCAGCCAAGGGACAGCGTATGGCTACACCTTC
clone_size: few; j_call: TRBJ1-1; v_call: TRBV28; d_call: .; cdr3_aa: CASSTPGLSGSTEAFF; cdr3_nt: TGTGCCAGCAGTACTCCGGGACTATCGGGGAGCACTGAAGCTTTCTTT
clone_size: .; j_call: TRBJ1-1; v_call: TRBV7-3; d_call: .; cdr3_aa: CASSLFRDTEAFF; cdr3_nt: TGTGCCAGCAGCCTCTTTCGGGACACTGAAGCTTTCTTT
clone_size: .; j_call: TRBJ1-2; v_call: TRBV7-7; d_call: .; cdr3_aa: CASTYGGTNYGYTF; cdr3_nt: TGTGCTAGCACCTATGGAGGGACTAACTATGGCTACACCTTC
clone_size: .; j_call: TRBJ2-2; v_call: TRBV2; d_call: TRBD2; cdr3_aa: CASGPTSGNTGELFF; cdr3_nt: TGTGCCAGCGGACCGACTAGCGGAAACACCGGGGAGCTGTTTTTT
clone_size: .; j_call: TRBJ2-2; v_call: TRBV9; d_call: .; cdr3_aa: CASSPRGSSGGELFF; cdr3_nt: TGTGCCAGCAGCCCTCGGGGGTCGTCCGGCGGGGAGCTGTTTTTT
clone_size: .; j_call: TRBJ1-2; v_call: TRBV6-4; d_call: TRBD1; cdr3_aa: CASSDWTGGADYGYTF; cdr3_nt: TGTGCCAGCAGTGACTGGACAGGGGGCGCTGACTATGGCTACACCTTC
clone_size: few; j_call: TRBJ2-3; v_call: TRBV25-1; d_call: .; cdr3_aa: CASSPDRDSTDTQYF; cdr3_nt: TGTGCCAGCAGTCCCGACAGGGACTCCACAGATACGCAGTATTTT
clone_size: .; j_call: TRBJ2-5; v_call: TRBV5-4; d_call: .; cdr3_aa: CASSPTAGTQETQYF; cdr3_nt: TGTGCCAGCAGCCCAACAGCAGGGACACAAGAGACCCAGTACTTC
clone_size: few; j_call: TRBJ2-7; v_call: TRBV11-2; d_call: .; cdr3_aa: CASSLTDGTYEQYF; cdr3_nt: TGTGCCAGCAGCTTAACAGACGGTACCTACGAGCAGTACTTC
clone_size: .; j_call: TRBJ2-6; v_call: TRBV6-1; d_call: .; cdr3_aa: CASSESWRSGANVLTF; cdr3_nt: TGTGCCAGCAGTGAAAGTTGGAGATCTGGGGCCAACGTCCTGACTTTC
clone_size: .; j_call: TRBJ2-6; v_call: TRBV28; d_call: .; cdr3_aa: CASRPGWAGANVLTF; cdr3_nt: TGTGCCAGCAGGCCCGGGTGGGCTGGGGCCAACGTCCTGACTTTC
clone_size: .; j_call: TRBJ2-5; v_call: TRBV5-1; d_call: .; cdr3_aa: CASSLGQVETQYF; cdr3_nt: TGCGCCAGCAGCTTGGGGCAAGTAGAGACCCAGTACTTC